The present T cell receptor beta chain was sequenced within a study of blood T cell repertoires in COVID-19. Study summary: Samples of COVID-19 (acute and convalescent) were obtained from the United States, Italy and Spain. T cells, B-cell-depleted T cells, or PBMCs provided the cDNA or gDNA that served as material.

Authors' analysis steps: For nucleated cells, counts were estimated from reference gene primer amplification. This table comes from immunoSEQ multiplex PCR, and its TCRdb copy is limited to in-frame clones, with some not included. V and J calls plus clone size are reproduced from that table; the DNA served to infer D and trimming. The sample has about 220,000 clones; approximately 83% are singletons. The origin of this receptor is a woman younger than 45 who had recovered from COVID-19. Sequenced material: peripheral blood.

The CDR3 DNA sequence: TGTGCCTGGAGTGAGGGACTAGCGGGGGATGAGCAGTACTTC. Its protein product is CAWSEGLAGDEQYF. This chain uses TRBV30 with TRBJ2-7, with 14 bases identical to TRBD2. Trimming removed 1 base from V and 7 bases from J; junction bases left unmatched: 3. CDR3 length: 14 residues. Germline CDR1 and CDR2: GTSNPN and SVGIG (reference sequence).